The TCR beta chain described here comes from a study of OX40 agonist ivuxolimab in advanced cancers. Study-wide context: At around 83% male, the cohort had a mean age of approximately 60 years, ranging from 23 to 79. Three patients, one with hepatocellular carcinoma and two with cutaneous melanoma, responded partially.

Libraries were prepared by immunoSEQ multiplex PCR; TCRdb keeps only in-frame clonotypes and omits some of them. This table holds approximately 70,000 clones, 75% to 90% found once. Autoimmune disease history or systemic immunosuppression meant exclusion. The CDR3 extends over 13 amino acids. V gave up 5 bases and J gave up 7 bases, with 11 bases separating them. CDR1 is SGHTA, CDR2 FQGTGA, per germline. Note on this clone: No antigen is known for it.

Regarding the study as a whole: Expanded clones tended on average to be more numerous among CD8+ T cells than CD4+.

The receptor's source is an adult with an advanced solid tumor such as melanoma, head and neck, liver or kidney cancer. This chain uses TRBV7-3 with TRBJ2-2, with D unclear. Here the sequenced sample was CD4+ or CD8+ T cells sorted from blood, taken in a trial of the OX40 agonist ivuxolimab. CDR3 sequence (DNA): TGTGCCAGCAGCCCGACCTCGGGCGGGGAGCTGTTTTTT. Translated, it gives CASSPTSGGELFF.